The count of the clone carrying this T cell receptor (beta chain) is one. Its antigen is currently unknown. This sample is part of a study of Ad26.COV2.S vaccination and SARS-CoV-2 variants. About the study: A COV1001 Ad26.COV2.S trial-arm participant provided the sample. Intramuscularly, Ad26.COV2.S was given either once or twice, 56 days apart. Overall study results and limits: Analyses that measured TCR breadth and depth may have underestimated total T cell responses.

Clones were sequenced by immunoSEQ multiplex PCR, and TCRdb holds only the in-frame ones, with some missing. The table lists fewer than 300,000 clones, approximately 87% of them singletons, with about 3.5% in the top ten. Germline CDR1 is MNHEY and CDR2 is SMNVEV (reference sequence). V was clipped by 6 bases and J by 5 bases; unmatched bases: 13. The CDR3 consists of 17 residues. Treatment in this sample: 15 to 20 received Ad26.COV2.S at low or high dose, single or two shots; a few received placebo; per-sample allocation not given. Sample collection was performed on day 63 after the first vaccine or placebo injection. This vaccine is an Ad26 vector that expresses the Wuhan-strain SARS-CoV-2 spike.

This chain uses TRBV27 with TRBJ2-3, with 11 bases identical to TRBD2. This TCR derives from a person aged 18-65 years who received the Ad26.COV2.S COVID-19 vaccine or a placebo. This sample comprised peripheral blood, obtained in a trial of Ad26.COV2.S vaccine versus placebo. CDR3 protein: CASRKNSGRASGDTQYF. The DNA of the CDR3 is TGTGCCAGCAGGAAAAATAGCGGGAGGGCCTCTGGAGATACGCAGTATTTT.